The entry below describes one T cell receptor beta chain. The V end lost 4 bases, the J end lost 4 bases, and 22 bases lay between the germline ends. The CDR3 totals 17 residues. The germline V gene encodes CDR1 SGHVS and CDR2 FQNEAQ. Libraries were prepared by immunoSEQ multiplex PCR; TCRdb keeps only in-frame clonotypes and omits some of them. There are 100,000 to 150,000 clones in the sample; more than 80% occur only once, and approximately 4.7% lies in the top ten. The data belong to a study of T cell responses to AZD1222 COVID-19 vaccine. This rearrangement joins TRBV7-8 to TRBJ1-1; maybe TRBD1 (5 bases). The sequence derives from an adult who received the AZD1222 COVID-19 vaccine. The sample was peripheral blood, taken 28 days after the second AZD1222 dose. As DNA, the CDR3 is TGTGCCAGCAGCTACCCACGGGAGGGGCCGTTGATCACTGAAGCTTTCTTT. This gives the protein CASSYPREGPLITEAFF.